This T cell receptor beta chain was recorded in a study of T cell responses to AZD1222 COVID-19 vaccine. Across the whole study: Second doses were pooled across both intervals (about 4 or about 12 weeks). Study-wide results and caveats: Among AZD1222 vaccinees, only 5 to 7 were seropositive at baseline.

The CDR3 is 15 amino acids. Trimming took 5 bases from V and 6 from J, leaving 20 bases between them. Germline-derived CDR1 and CDR2 are LNHNV and YYDKDF (reference sequence). Concerning this clone itself: The antigen is not known.

The table came from immunoSEQ multiplex PCR; TCRdb's copy has only in-frame clones and leaves some out. In the table there are fewer than 200,000 clones, 91% of which are singletons. This specimen was peripheral blood, taken on day 0 of AZD1222 vaccination. The chain is built from TRBV15 and TRBJ2-7; unclear D gene. This clonotype originated in an adult in good health. The CDR3: CATSRSQFALREQYF. CDR3 bases: TGTGCCACCAGCCGCTCGCAGTTTGCACTCCGCGAGCAGTACTTC.